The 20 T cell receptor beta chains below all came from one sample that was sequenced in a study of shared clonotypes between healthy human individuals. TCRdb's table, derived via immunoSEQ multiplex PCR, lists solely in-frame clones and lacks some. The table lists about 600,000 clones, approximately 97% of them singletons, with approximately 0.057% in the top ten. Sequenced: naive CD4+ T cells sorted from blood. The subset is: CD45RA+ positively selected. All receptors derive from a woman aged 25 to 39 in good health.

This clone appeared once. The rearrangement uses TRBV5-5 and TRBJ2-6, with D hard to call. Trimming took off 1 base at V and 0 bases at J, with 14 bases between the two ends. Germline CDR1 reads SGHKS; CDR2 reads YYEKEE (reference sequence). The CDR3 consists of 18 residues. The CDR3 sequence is CASSLTPSPNSGANVLTF. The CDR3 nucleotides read TGTGCCAGCAGCTTGACACCGTCACCGAACTCTGGGGCCAACGTCCTGACTTTC.

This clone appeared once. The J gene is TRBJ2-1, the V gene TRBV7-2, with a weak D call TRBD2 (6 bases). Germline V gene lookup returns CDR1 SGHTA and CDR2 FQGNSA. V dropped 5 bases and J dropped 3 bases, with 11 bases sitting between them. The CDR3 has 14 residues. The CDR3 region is CASSLASDYNEQFF. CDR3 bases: TGTGCCAGCAGCCTCGCTAGCGACTACAATGAGCAGTTCTTC.

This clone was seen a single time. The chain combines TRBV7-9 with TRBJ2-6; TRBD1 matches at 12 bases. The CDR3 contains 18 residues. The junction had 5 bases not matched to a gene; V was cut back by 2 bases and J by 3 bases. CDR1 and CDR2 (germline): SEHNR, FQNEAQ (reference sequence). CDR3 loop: CASSLSGTGGGGANVLTF. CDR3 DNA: TGTGCCAGCAGCTTAAGCGGGACAGGGGGCGGTGGGGCCAACGTCCTGACTTTC. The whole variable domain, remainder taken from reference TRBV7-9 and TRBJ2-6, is DTGVSQNPRHKITKRGQNVTFRCDPISEHNRLYWYRQTLGQGPEFLTYFQNEAQLEKSRLLSDRFSAERPKGSFSTLEIQRTEQGDSAMYLCASSLSGTGGGGANVLTFGAGSRLTVL.

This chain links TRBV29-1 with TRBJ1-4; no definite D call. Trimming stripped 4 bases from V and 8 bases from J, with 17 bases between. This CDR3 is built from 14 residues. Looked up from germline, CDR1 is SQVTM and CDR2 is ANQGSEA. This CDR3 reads CSVVRGPGEEKLFF. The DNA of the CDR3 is TGCAGCGTTGTCCGAGGACCCGGGGAGGAAAAACTGTTTTTT.

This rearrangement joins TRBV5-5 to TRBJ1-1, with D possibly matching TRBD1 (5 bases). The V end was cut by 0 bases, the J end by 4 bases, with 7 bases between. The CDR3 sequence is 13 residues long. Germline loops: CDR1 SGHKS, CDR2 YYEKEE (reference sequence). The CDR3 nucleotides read TGTGCCAGCAGCTTGGGACAGTCCACTGAAGCTTTCTTT. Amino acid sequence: CASSLGQSTEAFF.

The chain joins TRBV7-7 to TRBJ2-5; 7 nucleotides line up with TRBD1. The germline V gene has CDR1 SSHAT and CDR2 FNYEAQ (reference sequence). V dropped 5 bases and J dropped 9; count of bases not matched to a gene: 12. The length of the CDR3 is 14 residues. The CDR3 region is CASSPQRTGAAQYF. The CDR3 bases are TGTGCCAGCAGCCCCCAGAGAACAGGGGCTGCCCAGTACTTC.

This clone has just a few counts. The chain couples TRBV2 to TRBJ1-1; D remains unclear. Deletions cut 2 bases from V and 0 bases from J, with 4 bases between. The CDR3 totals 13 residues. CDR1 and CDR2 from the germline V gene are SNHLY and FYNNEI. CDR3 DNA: TGTGCCAGCAGTGAACAGTTGAACACTGAAGCTTTCTTT. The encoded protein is CASSEQLNTEAFF.

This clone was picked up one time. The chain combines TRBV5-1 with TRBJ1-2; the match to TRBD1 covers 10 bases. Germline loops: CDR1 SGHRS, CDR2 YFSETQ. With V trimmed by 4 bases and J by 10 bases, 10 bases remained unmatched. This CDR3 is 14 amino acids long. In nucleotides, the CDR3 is TGCGCCAGCAGCCCGGGACAGGGGATTAAAATCTACACCTTC. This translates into CASSPGQGIKIYTF.

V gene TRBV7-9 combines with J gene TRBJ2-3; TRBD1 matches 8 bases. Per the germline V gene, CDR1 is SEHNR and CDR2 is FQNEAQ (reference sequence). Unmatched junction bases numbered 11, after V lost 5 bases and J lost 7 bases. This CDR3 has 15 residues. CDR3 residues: CASSPTRTGWNTQYF. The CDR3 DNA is TGTGCCAGCAGCCCGACCCGGACAGGGTGGAATACGCAGTATTTT.

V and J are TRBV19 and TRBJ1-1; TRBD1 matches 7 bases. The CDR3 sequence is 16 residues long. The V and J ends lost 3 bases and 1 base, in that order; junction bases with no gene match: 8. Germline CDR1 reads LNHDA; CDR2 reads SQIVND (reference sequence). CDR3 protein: CASSIPGGRRNTEAFF. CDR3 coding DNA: TGTGCCAGTAGTATCCCAGGGGGGAGGAGGAACACTGAAGCTTTCTTT.

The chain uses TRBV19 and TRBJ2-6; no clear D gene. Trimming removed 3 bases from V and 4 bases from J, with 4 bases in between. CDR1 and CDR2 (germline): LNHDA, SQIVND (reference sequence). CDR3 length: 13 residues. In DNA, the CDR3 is TGTGCCAGTAGTATTGCGGGGGCCAACGTCCTGACTTTC. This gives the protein CASSIAGANVLTF. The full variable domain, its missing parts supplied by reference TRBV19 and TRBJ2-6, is DGGITQSPKYLFRKEGQNVTLSCEQNLNHDAMYWYRQDPGQGLRLIYYSQIVNDFQKGDIAEGYSVSREKKESFPLTVTSAQKNPTAFYLCASSIAGANVLTFGAGSRLTVL.

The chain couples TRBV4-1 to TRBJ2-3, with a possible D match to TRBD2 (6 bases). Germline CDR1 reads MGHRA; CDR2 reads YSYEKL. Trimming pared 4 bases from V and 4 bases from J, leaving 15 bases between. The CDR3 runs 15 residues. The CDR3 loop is CASSPIAVGADTQYF. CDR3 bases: TGCGCCAGCAGCCCCATAGCGGTGGGGGCAGATACGCAGTATTTT.

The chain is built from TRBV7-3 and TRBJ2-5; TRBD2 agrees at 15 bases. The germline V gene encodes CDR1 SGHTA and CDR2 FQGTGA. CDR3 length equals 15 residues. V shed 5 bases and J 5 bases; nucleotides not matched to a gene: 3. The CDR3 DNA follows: TGTGCCAGCAGCATTGGACTAGCGGGAGGGGAGACCCAGTACTTC. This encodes CASSIGLAGGETQYF.

CDR3 DNA: TGTGCCAGCGGGGGACTACCTCTAACCAATGAGCAGTTCTTC. It codes for CASGGLPLTNEQFF. The chain uses TRBV2 and TRBJ2-1, with 7 bases fitting TRBD2. The CDR3 covers 14 residues. CDR1 and CDR2 (germline): SNHLY, FYNNEI. Losses at the gene ends were 8 bases for V and 6 bases for J; bases not matched to a gene: 10.

CDR3 residues: CASSTPAGDFYNEQFF. The CDR3 bases are TGTGCCAGTAGTACCCCAGCGGGAGACTTCTACAATGAGCAGTTCTTC. V usage is TRBV19 and J usage is TRBJ2-1, with TRBD2 matching over 8 bases. Germline trimming cut 4 bases from V and 3 bases from J; bases unmatched to any gene: 8. The CDR3 extends over 16 amino acids. Germline V lookup: CDR1 LNHDA, CDR2 SQIVND (reference sequence).

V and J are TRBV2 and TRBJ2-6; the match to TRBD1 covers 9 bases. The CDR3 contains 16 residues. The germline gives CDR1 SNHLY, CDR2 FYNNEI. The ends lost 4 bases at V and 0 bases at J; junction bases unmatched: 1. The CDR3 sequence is CASSGDRASGANVLTF. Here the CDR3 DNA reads TGTGCCAGCAGTGGGGACAGGGCCTCTGGGGCCAACGTCCTGACTTTC.

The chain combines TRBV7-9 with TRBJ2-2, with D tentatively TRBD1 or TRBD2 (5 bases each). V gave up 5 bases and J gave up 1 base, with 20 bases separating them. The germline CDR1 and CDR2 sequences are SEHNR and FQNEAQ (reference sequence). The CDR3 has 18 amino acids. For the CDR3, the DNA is TGTGCCAGCAGCCCGGGATACTTCCGGGACGGGAACACCGGGGAGCTGTTTTTT. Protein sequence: CASSPGYFRDGNTGELFF.

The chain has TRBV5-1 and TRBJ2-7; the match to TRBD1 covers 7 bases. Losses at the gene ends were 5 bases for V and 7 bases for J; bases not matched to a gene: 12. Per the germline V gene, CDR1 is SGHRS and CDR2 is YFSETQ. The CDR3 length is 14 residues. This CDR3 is CASRDNLQGYEQYF. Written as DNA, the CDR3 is TGCGCCAGCAGGGACAACCTACAGGGGTATGAGCAGTACTTC. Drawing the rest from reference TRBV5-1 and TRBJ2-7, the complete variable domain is KAGVTQTPRYLIKTRGQQVTLSCSPISGHRSVSWYQQTPGQGLQFLFEYFSETQRNKGNFPGRFSGRQFSNSRSEMNVSTLELGDSALYLCASRDNLQGYEQYFGPGTRLTVT.

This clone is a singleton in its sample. The CDR3 bases are TGTGCCAGCAGCAAAATTACTAGCGACACAGATACGCAGTATTTT. It translates to CASSKITSDTDTQYF. The J gene is TRBJ2-3, the V gene TRBV5-4; 7 bases agree with TRBD2. J was trimmed by 2 bases and V by 4 bases; bases with no gene match: 7. The CDR3 covers 15 residues. CDR1 SGHNT and CDR2 YYREEE come from the germline V gene (reference sequence).

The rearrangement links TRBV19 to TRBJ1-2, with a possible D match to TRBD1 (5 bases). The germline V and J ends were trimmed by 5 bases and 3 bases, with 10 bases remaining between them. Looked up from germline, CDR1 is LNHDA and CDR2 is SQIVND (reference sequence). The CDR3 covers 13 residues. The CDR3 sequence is CASSGGRDYGYTF. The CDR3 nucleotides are TGTGCCAGTAGTGGGGGACGGGACTATGGCTACACCTTC.